A selection of T cell receptor beta chains follows, all from one sample in a study of technical replicates of blood from several donors. Sequencing used immunoSEQ multiplex PCR; TCRdb keeps in-frame clones, though not all of them. The sample has roughly 80,000 clones, 85% to 95% seen once. Material: T cells isolated from PBMCs. The receptors were gathered from a human donor in good health. Each CDR3 is given with its conserved first and last residue. The D gene is left open where the match is weak.

J gene | D gene | V gene | CDR3 protein | CDR3 DNA
TRBJ2-1 | NA | TRBV4-3 | CASSLFSGPYNEQFF | TGCGCCAGCAGCCTTTTTAGCGGTCCCTACAATGAGCAGTTCTTC
TRBJ2-1 | TRBD2 | TRBV15 | CATSRDPTWLAGAPYNEQFF | TGTGCCACCAGCAGAGATCCCACTTGGCTAGCGGGAGCACCCTACAATGAGCAGTTCTTC
TRBJ2-1 | TRBD1 | TRBV5-4 | CASSLWQGAYNEQFF | TGTGCCAGCAGCTTATGGCAGGGGGCCTACAATGAGCAGTTCTTC
TRBJ2-7 | TRBD1 | TRBV6-6 | CASQTGTGDTYEQYF | TGTGCCAGCCAGACTGGGACAGGGGATACCTACGAGCAGTACTTC
TRBJ2-7 | TRBD1 | TRBV10-3 | CAISEGKDRGYEQYF | TGTGCCATCAGTGAGGGCAAGGACAGGGGCTACGAGCAGTACTTC
TRBJ2-1 | TRBD2 | TRBV4-1 | CASSQLVQRGYNEQFF | TGCGCCAGCAGCCAATTGGTACAGCGGGGGTACAATGAGCAGTTCTTC
TRBJ2-5 | NA | TRBV2 | CASIKESQYF | TGTGCCAGCATAAAGGAGAGCCAGTACTTC
TRBJ2-2 | TRBD1 | TRBV27 | CASSLSPLPGQTPGELFF | TGTGCCAGCAGTTTATCCCCATTACCGGGACAGACTCCCGGGGAGCTGTTTTTT
TRBJ2-2 | NA | TRBV11-2 | CASSRDGGINTGELFF | TGTGCCAGCAGCCGGGACGGGGGTATTAACACCGGGGAGCTGTTTTTT
TRBJ1-2 | NA | TRBV30 | CAWSEGEFYYGYTF | TGTGCCTGGAGTGAGGGAGAGTTTTACTATGGCTACACCTTC
TRBJ2-7 | TRBD2 | TRBV7-8 | CASSLLAGVSRYEQYF | TGTGCCAGCAGCTTACTAGCGGGAGTTAGTAGGTACGAGCAGTACTTC